Shown below are 18 T cell receptor beta chains from a single sample sequenced in a study of T cell repertoires in aging, cancer and after chemotherapy. Rearranged V-D-J TRB sequences were amplified with a mixed TRB-A/B primer pool. Via MiXCR, TCRdb re-called the multiplex PCR reads, giving one row per CDR3 protein. Of 9,000 or so distinct CDR3 sequences listed, 23% are singletons. Peripheral blood genomic DNA, not sorted cells or RNA, was the template. Input material: blood. Receptors were obtained from a human donor with a blood cancer. The donor label of this sample is uncertain.

This clonotype came up a few times. V is TRBV5-4 and J is TRBJ1-2; 10 bases are a match to TRBD1. Germline lookup yields CDR1 SGHNT and CDR2 YYREEE (reference sequence). V dropped 4 bases and J dropped 0; count of bases not matched to a gene: 6. The CDR3 contains 16 residues. The DNA for the CDR3 is TGTGCCAGCAGCCCCGGGACAGGGGCTGCTAACTATGGCTACACCTTC. Residues: CASSPGTGAANYGYTF.

This clonotype is medium-sized in the sample. The chain carries TRBV19 and TRBJ2-3; D is undetermined. The V gene's germline CDR1 is LNHDA and CDR2 SQIVND (reference sequence). The CDR3 extends over 12 amino acids. V gave up 5 bases and J gave up 2 bases, with 5 bases separating them. The CDR3 spells CASSFNTDTQYF. CDR3 bases: TGTGCCAGTAGTTTCAACACAGATACGCAGTATTTT.

By share of the sample, this clonotype is medium-sized. The gene calls are TRBV19 and TRBJ2-2; 7 bases map to TRBD1. J lost 3 bases, V lost 4 bases, and 2 bases had no gene match. The V gene's germline CDR1 is LNHDA and CDR2 SQIVND (reference sequence). The CDR3 covers 14 residues. CDR3 sequence: CASSRTGDTGELFF. CDR3 sequence (DNA): TGTGCCAGTAGTAGAACAGGGGACACCGGGGAGCTGTTTTTT. The whole variable domain, filled in from reference TRBV19 and TRBJ2-2, reads DGGITQSPKYLFRKEGQNVTLSCEQNLNHDAMYWYRQDPGQGLRLIYYSQIVNDFQKGDIAEGYSVSREKKESFPLTVTSAQKNPTAFYLCASSRTGDTGELFFGEGSRLTVL.

Concerning this clonotype: A single base separates this from a much larger clone, so it may be a read error. The chain is built from TRBV6-5 and TRBJ1-3, with no clear D. V was cut by 5 bases and J by 0 bases, with 14 bases left in between. Germline V gene lookup returns CDR1 MNHEY and CDR2 SVGAGI. The CDR3 is 16 amino acids. For the CDR3, the DNA is TGTGCCAGCAGTCTTAACGACCCGAACTCTGGAAACACCATATATTTT. Translation: CASSLNDPNSGNTIYF.

In this sample, this clonotype turned up a few times. J is TRBJ2-1 and V is TRBV7-2; a possible D gene is TRBD2 (7 bases). The germline gives CDR1 SGHTA, CDR2 FQGNSA. There are 17 residues in the CDR3. V shed 2 bases and J shed 8 bases, with 22 bases lying between them. Here the CDR3 reads CASSLNMGGPQAYEQFF. The CDR3 nucleotides read TGTGCCAGCAGCTTAAATATGGGGGGGCCCCAGGCGTATGAGCAGTTCTTC. Filled out from reference TRBV7-2 and TRBJ2-1, the complete variable domain reads GAGVSQSPSNKVTEKGKDVELRCDPISGHTALYWYRQSLGQGLEFLIYFQGNSAPDKSGLPSDRFSAERTGGSVSTLTIQRTQQEDSAVYLCASSLNMGGPQAYEQFFGPGTRLTVL.

This clonotype was seen a few times. This sequence joins TRBV6-6 and TRBJ1-5; 10 bases are a match to TRBD1. Germline V CDR1 and CDR2: MNHNY, SVGAGI (reference sequence). The CDR3 runs to 14 residues. Trimming cost V 6 bases and J 7 bases; bases outside gene matches: 6. For the CDR3, the DNA is TGTGCCAGCAGGGGACAGGGGTCGGAACAGCCCCAGCATTTT. Protein sequence: CASRGQGSEQPQHF.

Only a few counts were recorded for this clonotype. This sequence joins TRBV10-2 and TRBJ2-1, with 7 bases fitting TRBD2. The CDR3 length is 12 residues. V dropped 8 bases and J dropped 3; count of bases not matched to a gene: 1. Germline V gene data show CDR1 as WSHSY and CDR2 as SAAADI. CDR3 coding DNA: TGCGCCAGCCGGGACTACTACAATGAGCAGTTCTTC. Its translation: CASRDYYNEQFF.

In its sample, this clonotype is medium-sized. V usage is TRBV30 and J usage is TRBJ2-2; no firm D call. Germline V gene lookup returns CDR1 GTSNPN and CDR2 SVGIG (reference sequence). The CDR3 has 13 residues. The V end lost 0 bases, the J end lost 4 bases, and 6 bases lay between the germline ends. CDR3 in DNA: TGTGCCTGGAGTGTACTGAGCACCGGGGAGCTGTTTTTT. Its translation is CAWSVLSTGELFF.

This clonotype was found a few times. The V gene is TRBV7-6, the J gene TRBJ2-7, with 9 nucleotides matching TRBD1. The ends lost 7 bases at V and 0 bases at J; junction bases unmatched: 7. The CDR3 is made up of 15 amino acids. CDR1 SGHVS and CDR2 FNYEAQ come from the germline V gene. CDR3 in DNA: TGTGCCAGCAACCTGGGACAGGGCGCCTCCTACGAGCAGTACTTC. Amino acid sequence: CASNLGQGASYEQYF. The entire variable domain, with the rest obtained from reference TRBV7-6 and TRBJ2-7, is as follows: GAGVSQSPRYKVTKRGQDVALRCDPISGHVSLYWYRQALGQGPEFLTYFNYEAQQDKSGLPNDRFSAERPEGSISTLTIQRTEQRDSAMYRCASNLGQGASYEQYFGPGTRLTVT.

In its sample, this clonotype is medium-sized. The chain has TRBV19 and TRBJ2-1, with 11 bases aligning to TRBD2. This CDR3 is built from 17 residues. V lost 3 bases and J lost 3; bases outside the gene matches: 7. The germline V gene has CDR1 LNHDA and CDR2 SQIVND (reference sequence). CDR3 bases: TGTGCCAGTAGTATTCTAGCGGGAGGTGGTATCTACAATGAGCAGTTCTTC. This sequence encodes CASSILAGGGIYNEQFF.

By sample fraction, this clonotype is medium-sized. The chain joins TRBV19 to TRBJ1-3; TRBD1 matches at 7 bases. CDR1 and CDR2 from the germline V gene are LNHDA and SQIVND (reference sequence). The CDR3 consists of 15 residues. The ends lost 4 bases at V and 4 bases at J; junction bases unmatched: 7. In nucleotides, the CDR3 is TGTGCCAGTAGTACTCTTGACAGGGTCGGAAACACCATATATTTT. It codes for CASSTLDRVGNTIYF.

By sample share, this clonotype is medium-sized. The gene calls are TRBV15 and TRBJ2-2; no reliable D call. Germline V lookup: CDR1 LNHNV, CDR2 YYDKDF (reference sequence). The length of the CDR3 is 14 residues. V lost 3 bases, J lost 4 bases, and 9 bases lay in between. In nucleotides, the CDR3 is TGTGCCACCAGCAGGGCGCTAAGCACCGGGGAGCTGTTTTTT. Protein: CATSRALSTGELFF.

Judged by abundance, this clonotype is medium-sized. The chain has TRBV6-2 or TRBV6-3 and TRBJ1-3, with a weak D call TRBD1 (6 bases). CDR3 length: 15 amino acids. Trimming took 6 bases from V and 2 from J, leaving 14 bases between them. Per germline, CDR1 MNHEY and CDR2 SVGEGT. The CDR3 nucleotides read TGTGCCAGCAGCCTCCGGACAGCTCCTGGAAACACCATATATTTT. Protein: CASSLRTAPGNTIYF.

A word on this clonotype: This may be a read error, as it is one base from a much larger clone. The genes are TRBV18 and TRBJ2-3; no reliable D call. CDR1 KGHSH and CDR2 LQKENI come from the germline V gene. This CDR3 region has 13 residues. The CDR3 region has the DNA TGTTCCAGCTCACCAGCCAGCACAGATACGCAGTATTTT. Translated: CSSSPASTDTQYF.

This clonotype is medium-sized by share. The chain has TRBV13 and TRBJ2-1; no reliable D call. Germline V gene lookup returns CDR1 PRHDT and CDR2 FYEKMQ (reference sequence). This CDR3 spans 13 amino acids. Trimming removed 1 base from V and 9 bases from J, with 10 bases in between. CDR3 DNA sequence: TGTGCCAGCAGCTTAGTGAGTCGGTTTGAGCAGTTCTTC. Its translation: CASSLVSRFEQFF. The full variable domain, its missing parts supplied by reference TRBV13 and TRBJ2-1, is AAGVIQSPRHLIKEKRETATLKCYPIPRHDTVYWYQQGPGQDPQFLISFYEKMQSDKGSIPDRFSAQQFSDYHSELNMSSLELGDSALYFCASSLVSRFEQFFGPGTRLTVL.

A word on this clonotype: Given a much more abundant clone one base away, this may be a read error. The chain recombines TRBV6-5 with TRBJ1-2, with D perhaps TRBD1 (5 bases). CDR3 length: 13 amino acids. Germline loops: CDR1 MNHEY, CDR2 SVGAGI. CDR3: CANSEGRVGGYTF. The CDR3 DNA follows: TGTGCCAACAGTGAGGGGAGGGTAGGAGGCTACACCTTC.

The chain has TRBV7-2 and TRBJ2-7, with TRBD2 as a possible D gene (5 bases). The germline gives CDR1 SGHTA, CDR2 FQGNSA. CDR3 length: 15 residues. The V gene lost 0 bases and the J gene lost 1 base, with 10 bases spanning the gap. The CDR3 DNA reads TGTGCCAGCAGCTTAGCTAGCGTTGATTCCTACGAGCAGTACTTC. This translates into CASSLASVDSYEQYF.

The chain couples TRBV7-9 to TRBJ2-7, with 9 nucleotides matching TRBD1. Germline CDR1 SEHNR, CDR2 FQNEAQ (reference sequence). This CDR3 has 18 residues. J was trimmed by 2 bases and V by 10 bases; bases with no gene match: 21. This CDR3 is CATEIDSGTGKRTYEQYF. CDR3 nucleotide sequence: TGTGCCACCGAGATCGATTCCGGGACAGGGAAGCGGACCTACGAGCAGTACTTC. Supplemented by reference TRBV7-9 and TRBJ2-7, the full variable domain reads DTGVSQNPRHKITKRGQNVTFRCDPISEHNRLYWYRQTLGQGPEFLTYFQNEAQLEKSRLLSDRFSAERPKGSFSTLEIQRTEQGDSAMYLCATEIDSGTGKRTYEQYFGPGTRLTVT.